This TCR beta chain appears in the sequencing data of a study of beta chain features in type 1 diabetes. General study findings and limits: Within each of all four CD4+ subsets, Type 1 diabetes patients had TCRB CDR3s that were moderately but significantly shorter.

All of the isolated RNA was reverse transcribed, so expressed TCRB transcripts were sequenced. TCRdb's copy holds only in-frame clones and misses some; the assay was immunoSEQ multiplex PCR. The data hold hundreds of thousands of clones, with around an eighth observed a single time. Germline loops: CDR1 SGHTA, CDR2 FQGTGA. The J segment lost 4 bases and the V segment lost 3 bases, leaving 4 bases of the junction unmatched. The CDR3 consists of 14 residues. Markers CD45RO/CCR7/CD25/CD127/CD95/CD27 served to sort CD4+ naive, central memory, regulatory and stem cell-like memory cells. On this clone itself: The antigen remains unidentified.

This receptor was obtained from a man between 18 and 35 years old with type 1 diabetes. Sequences were obtained from naive CD4+ T cells from blood. The chain combines TRBV7-3 with TRBJ2-3; 7 bases align to TRBD2. The CDR3 loop is CASSFLSGADTQYF. CDR3 coding DNA: TGTGCCAGCAGCTTCCTAAGCGGGGCAGATACGCAGTATTTT.